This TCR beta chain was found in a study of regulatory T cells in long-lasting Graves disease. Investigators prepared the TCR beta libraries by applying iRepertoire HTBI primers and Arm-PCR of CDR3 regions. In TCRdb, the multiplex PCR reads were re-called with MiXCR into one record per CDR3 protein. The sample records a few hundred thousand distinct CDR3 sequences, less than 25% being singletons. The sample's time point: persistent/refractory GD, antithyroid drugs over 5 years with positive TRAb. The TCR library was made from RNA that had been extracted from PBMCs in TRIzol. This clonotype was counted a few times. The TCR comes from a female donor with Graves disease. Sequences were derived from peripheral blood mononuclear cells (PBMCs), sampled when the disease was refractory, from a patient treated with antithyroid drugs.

The CDR3 sequence: CSARDFGTTVGREKLFF. CDR3 DNA: TGCAGTGCTAGAGATTTCGGGACGACAGTCGGCCGTGAAAAACTGTTTTTT. V gene TRBV20-1 combines with J gene TRBJ1-4; D might be TRBD1 (5 bases). The CDR3 spans 17 residues. Between the trimmed V and J ends, which lost 0 bases and 7 bases, there was a span of 21 bases. Germline CDR1 reads DFQATT; CDR2 reads SNEGSKA (reference sequence).